The text below deals with one T cell receptor (beta chain). Its antigen is as yet unknown. The second PCR ran about 6 to 11 cycles with a sample-barcoded 5' primer and J-beta primers. A minimum of 2.5 million CDR3-containing paired-end reads was obtained for each sample. TCRdb re-analysed the 5' RACE reads in MiXCR, keeping a single row per CDR3 protein. The sample includes approximately 1.5 million distinct CDR3 sequences, 42% of them seen just once. These data come from a study of blood T cells in healthy people across ages. The study, taken as a whole, reports: Researchers deemed the diversity estimates from one million T cells underestimates.

CDR3 length: 16 residues. From germline, CDR1 is SEHNR and CDR2 FQNEAQ (reference sequence). The junction had 10 bases not matched to a gene; V was cut back by 1 base and J by 5 bases. Extraction of total RNA produced a minimum of 6 micrograms from each sample. Sequencing was performed on blood. This TCR was sampled from a woman between 18 and 30 years old in good health. The chain joins TRBV7-9 to TRBJ2-7, with 8 positions matching TRBD2. CDR3: CASSLGGLARTHEQYF. The CDR3 DNA is TGTGCCAGCAGCTTAGGTGGACTAGCTCGGACGCACGAGCAGTACTTC. The entire variable domain, with the rest obtained from reference TRBV7-9 and TRBJ2-7, is as follows: DTGVSQNPRHKITKRGQNVTFRCDPISEHNRLYWYRQTLGQGPEFLTYFQNEAQLEKSRLLSDRFSAERPKGSFSTLEIQRTEQGDSAMYLCASSLGGLARTHEQYFGPGTRLTVT.